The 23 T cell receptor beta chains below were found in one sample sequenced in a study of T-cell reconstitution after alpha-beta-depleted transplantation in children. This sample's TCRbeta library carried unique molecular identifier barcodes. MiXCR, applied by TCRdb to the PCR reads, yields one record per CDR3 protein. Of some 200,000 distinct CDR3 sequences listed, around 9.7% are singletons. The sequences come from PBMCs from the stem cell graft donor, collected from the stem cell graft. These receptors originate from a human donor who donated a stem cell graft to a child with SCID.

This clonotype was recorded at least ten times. The CDR3 is CASSLGAGEQETQYF. CDR3 bases: TGCGCCAGCAGCTTGGGAGCAGGGGAACAAGAGACCCAGTACTTC. The J gene is TRBJ2-5, the V gene TRBV5-1, with D tentatively TRBD1 (6 bases). CDR3 size: 15 residues. The V gene lost 0 bases and the J gene lost 2 bases, with 11 bases spanning the gap. Germline CDR1 and CDR2: SGHRS and YFSETQ. The whole variable domain, remainder taken from reference TRBV5-1 and TRBJ2-5, is KAGVTQTPRYLIKTRGQQVTLSCSPISGHRSVSWYQQTPGQGLQFLFEYFSETQRNKGNFPGRFSGRQFSNSRSEMNVSTLELGDSALYLCASSLGAGEQETQYFGPGTRLLVL.

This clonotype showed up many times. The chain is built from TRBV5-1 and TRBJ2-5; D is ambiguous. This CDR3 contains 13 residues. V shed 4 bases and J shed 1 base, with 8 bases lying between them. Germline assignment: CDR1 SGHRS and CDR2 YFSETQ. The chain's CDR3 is CASSLTFQETQYF. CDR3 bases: TGCGCCAGCAGCCTGACTTTCCAAGAGACCCAGTACTTC.

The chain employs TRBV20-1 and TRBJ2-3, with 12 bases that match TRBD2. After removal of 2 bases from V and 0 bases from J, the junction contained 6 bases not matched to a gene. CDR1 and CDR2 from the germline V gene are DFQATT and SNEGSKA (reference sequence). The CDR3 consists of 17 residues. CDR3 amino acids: CSARLAGGPTSTDTQYF. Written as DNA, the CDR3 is TGCAGTGCTAGACTAGCGGGGGGGCCTACTAGCACAGATACGCAGTATTTT.

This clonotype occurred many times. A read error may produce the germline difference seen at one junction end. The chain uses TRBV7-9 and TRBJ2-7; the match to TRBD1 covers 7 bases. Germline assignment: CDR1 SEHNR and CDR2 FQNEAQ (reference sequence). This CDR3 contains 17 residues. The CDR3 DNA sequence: TGTGCCAGCAGTTTAGGGGTGGGACAGTGGGAGACCTACGAGCAGTACTTC. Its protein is CASSLGVGQWETYEQYF.

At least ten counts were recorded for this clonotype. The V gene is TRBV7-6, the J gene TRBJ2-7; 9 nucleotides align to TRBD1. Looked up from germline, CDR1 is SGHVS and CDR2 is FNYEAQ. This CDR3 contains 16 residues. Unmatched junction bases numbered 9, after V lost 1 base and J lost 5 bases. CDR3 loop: CASSLVAGTGLNEQYF. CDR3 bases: TGTGCCAGCAGCTTAGTTGCCGGGACAGGGTTAAACGAGCAGTACTTC.

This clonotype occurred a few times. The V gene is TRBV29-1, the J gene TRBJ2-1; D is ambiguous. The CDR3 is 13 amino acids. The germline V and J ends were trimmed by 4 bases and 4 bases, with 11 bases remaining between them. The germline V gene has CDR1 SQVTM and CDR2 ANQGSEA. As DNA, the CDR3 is TGCAGCGTTGGTGGTGGTGCGTACAATGAGCAGTTCTTC. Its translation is CSVGGGAYNEQFF.

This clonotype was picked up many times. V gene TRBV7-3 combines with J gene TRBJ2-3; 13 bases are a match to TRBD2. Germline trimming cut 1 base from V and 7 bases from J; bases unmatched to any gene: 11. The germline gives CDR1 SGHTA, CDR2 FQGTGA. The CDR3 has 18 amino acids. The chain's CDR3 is CASSLRPPLAGGLHTQYF. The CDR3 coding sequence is TGTGCCAGCAGCTTAAGGCCCCCACTAGCGGGGGGGCTACATACGCAGTATTTT.

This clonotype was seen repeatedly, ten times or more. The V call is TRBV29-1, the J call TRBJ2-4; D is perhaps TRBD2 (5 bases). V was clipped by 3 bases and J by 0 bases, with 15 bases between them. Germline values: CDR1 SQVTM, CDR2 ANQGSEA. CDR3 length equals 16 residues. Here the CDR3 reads CSVEVQRATAKNIQYF. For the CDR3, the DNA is TGCAGCGTTGAGGTACAGAGGGCTACAGCCAAAAACATTCAGTACTTC.

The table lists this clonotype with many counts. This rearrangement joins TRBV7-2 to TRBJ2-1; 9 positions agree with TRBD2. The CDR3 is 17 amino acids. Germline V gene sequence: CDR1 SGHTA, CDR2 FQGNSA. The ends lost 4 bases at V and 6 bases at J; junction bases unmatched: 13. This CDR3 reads CASSSHSGRGGRNEQFF. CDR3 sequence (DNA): TGTGCCAGCAGCTCCCACTCGGGGCGGGGGGGCCGCAATGAGCAGTTCTTC.

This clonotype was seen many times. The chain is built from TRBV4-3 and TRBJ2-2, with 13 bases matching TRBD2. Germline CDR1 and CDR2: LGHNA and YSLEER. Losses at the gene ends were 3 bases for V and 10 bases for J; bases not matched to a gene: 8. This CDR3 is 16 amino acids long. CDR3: CASSHGTSGGAEELFF. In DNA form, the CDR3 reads TGCGCCAGCAGCCACGGAACTAGCGGGGGGGCGGAGGAGCTGTTTTTT.

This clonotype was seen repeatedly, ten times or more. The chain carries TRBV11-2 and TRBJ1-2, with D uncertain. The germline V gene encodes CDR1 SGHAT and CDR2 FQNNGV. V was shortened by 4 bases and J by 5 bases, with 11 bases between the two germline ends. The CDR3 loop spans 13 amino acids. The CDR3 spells CASSSGKNYGYTF. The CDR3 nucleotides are TGTGCCAGCAGCTCGGGAAAAAATTATGGCTACACCTTC.

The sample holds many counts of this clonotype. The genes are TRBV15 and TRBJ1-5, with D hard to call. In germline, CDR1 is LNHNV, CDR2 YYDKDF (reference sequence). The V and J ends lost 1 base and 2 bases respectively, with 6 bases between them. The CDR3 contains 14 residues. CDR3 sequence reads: CATSRVTGNQPQHF. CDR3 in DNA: TGTGCCACCAGCAGAGTCACAGGCAATCAGCCCCAGCATTTT.

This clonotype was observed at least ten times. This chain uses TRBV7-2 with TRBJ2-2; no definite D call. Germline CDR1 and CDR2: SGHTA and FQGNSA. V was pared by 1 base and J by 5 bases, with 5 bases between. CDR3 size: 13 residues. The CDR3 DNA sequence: TGTGCCAGCAGCTTAGAGCGTACCGGGGAGCTGTTTTTT. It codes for CASSLERTGELFF.

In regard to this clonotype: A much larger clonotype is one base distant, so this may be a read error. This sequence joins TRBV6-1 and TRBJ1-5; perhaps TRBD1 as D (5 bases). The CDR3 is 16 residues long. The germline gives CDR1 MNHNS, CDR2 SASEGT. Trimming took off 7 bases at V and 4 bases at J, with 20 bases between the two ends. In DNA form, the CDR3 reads TGTGCCAGCATGAAAAGAATACGGGACCTAAATCAGCCCCAGCATTTT. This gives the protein CASMKRIRDLNQPQHF.

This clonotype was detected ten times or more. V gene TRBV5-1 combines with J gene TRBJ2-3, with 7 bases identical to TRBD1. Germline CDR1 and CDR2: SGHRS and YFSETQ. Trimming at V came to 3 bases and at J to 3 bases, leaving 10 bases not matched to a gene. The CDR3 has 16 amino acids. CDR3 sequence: CASSWTTGVKTDTQYF. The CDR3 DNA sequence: TGCGCCAGCAGCTGGACAACAGGGGTTAAGACAGATACGCAGTATTTT.

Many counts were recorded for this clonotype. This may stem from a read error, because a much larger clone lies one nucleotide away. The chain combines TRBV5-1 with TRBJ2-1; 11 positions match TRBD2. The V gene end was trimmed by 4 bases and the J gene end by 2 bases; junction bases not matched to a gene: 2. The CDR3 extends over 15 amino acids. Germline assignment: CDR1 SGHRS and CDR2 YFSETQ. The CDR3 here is CASSPSGGPYNEQFF. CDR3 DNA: TGCGCCAGCAGCCCTAGCGGGGGGCCCTACAATGAGCAGTTCTTC.

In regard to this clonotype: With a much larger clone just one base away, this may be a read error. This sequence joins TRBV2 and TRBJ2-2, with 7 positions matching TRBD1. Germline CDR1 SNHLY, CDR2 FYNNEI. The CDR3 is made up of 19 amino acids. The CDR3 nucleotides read TGTGCCTGCAGGGGCCTTCCGGGGACAGCGTCTAGGAACACCGGGGAGCTGTTTTTT. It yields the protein CACRGLPGTASRNTGELFF.

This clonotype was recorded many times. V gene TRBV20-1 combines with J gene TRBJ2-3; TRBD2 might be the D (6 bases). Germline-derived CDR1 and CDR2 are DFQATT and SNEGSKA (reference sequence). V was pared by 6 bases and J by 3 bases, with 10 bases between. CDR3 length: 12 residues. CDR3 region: CSAPGETDTQYF. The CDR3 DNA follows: TGCAGTGCCCCGGGAGAAACAGATACGCAGTATTTT.

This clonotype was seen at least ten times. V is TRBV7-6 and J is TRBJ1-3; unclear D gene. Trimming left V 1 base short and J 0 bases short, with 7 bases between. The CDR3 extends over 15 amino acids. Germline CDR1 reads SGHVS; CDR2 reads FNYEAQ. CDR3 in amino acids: CASSLDGTSGNTIYF. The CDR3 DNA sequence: TGTGCCAGCAGCTTAGACGGCACCTCTGGAAACACCATATATTTT.

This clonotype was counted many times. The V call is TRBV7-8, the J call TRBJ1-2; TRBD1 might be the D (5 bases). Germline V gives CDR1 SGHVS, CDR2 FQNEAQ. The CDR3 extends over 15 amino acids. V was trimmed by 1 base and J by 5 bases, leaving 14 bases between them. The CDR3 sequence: CASSLEQGAPYGYTF. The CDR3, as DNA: TGTGCCAGCAGCTTAGAGCAAGGGGCTCCGTATGGCTACACCTTC.

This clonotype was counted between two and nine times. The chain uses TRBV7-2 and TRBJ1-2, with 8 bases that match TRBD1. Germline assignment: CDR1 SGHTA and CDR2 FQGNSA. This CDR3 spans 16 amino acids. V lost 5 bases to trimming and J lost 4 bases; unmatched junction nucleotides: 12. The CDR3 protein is CASSLSRGPGSYGYTF. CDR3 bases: TGTGCCAGCAGCCTCAGCAGGGGGCCAGGCTCCTATGGCTACACCTTC.

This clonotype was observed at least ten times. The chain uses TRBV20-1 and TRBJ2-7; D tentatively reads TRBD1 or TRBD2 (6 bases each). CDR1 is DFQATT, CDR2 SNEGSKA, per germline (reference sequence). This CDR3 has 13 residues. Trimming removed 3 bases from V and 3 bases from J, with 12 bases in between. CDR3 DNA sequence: TGCAGTGCTAGTCCCAGGGGACTCTACGAGCAGTACTTC. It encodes CSASPRGLYEQYF.

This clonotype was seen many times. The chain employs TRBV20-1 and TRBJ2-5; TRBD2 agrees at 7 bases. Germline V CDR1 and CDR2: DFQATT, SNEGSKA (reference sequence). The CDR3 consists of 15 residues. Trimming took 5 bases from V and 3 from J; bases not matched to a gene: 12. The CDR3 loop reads CSAGRGGSREETQYF. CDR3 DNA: TGCAGTGCTGGGCGGGGAGGGTCGAGAGAAGAGACCCAGTACTTC.